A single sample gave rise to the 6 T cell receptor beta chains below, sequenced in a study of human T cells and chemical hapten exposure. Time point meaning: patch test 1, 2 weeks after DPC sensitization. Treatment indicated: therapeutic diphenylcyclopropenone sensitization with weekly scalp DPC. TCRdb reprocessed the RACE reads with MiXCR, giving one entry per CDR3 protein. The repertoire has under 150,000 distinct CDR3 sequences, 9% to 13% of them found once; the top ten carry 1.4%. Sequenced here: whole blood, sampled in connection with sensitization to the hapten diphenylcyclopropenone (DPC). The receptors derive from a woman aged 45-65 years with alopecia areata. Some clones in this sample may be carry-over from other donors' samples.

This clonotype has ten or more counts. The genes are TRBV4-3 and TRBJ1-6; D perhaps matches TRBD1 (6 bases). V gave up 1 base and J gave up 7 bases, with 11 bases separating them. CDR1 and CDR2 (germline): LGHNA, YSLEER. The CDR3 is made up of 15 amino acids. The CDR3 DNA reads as TGCGCCAGCAGCCAAGGAGCAGGGGCCAATTCACCCCTCCACTTT. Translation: CASSQGAGANSPLHF.

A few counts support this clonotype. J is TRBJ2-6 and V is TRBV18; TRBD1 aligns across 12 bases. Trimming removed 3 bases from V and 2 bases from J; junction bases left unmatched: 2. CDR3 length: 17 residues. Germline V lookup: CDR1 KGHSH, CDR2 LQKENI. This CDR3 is CASSPGTGGAGANVLTF. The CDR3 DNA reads TGTGCCAGCTCACCTGGGACAGGGGGCGCTGGGGCCAACGTCCTGACTTTC.

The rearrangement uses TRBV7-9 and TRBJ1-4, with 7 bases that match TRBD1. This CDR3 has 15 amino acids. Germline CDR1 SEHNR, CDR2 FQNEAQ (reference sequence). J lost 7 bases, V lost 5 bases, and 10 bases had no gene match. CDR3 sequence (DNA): TGTGCCAGCAGCGGGGGGACAGCCTTGCCTGAAAAACTGTTTTTT. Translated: CASSGGTALPEKLFF.

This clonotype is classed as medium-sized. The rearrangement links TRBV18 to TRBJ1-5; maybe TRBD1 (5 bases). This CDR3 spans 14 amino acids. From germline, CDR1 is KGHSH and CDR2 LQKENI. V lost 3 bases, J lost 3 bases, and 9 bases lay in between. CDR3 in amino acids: CASSPWGDNQPQHF. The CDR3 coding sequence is TGTGCCAGCTCACCGTGGGGCGACAATCAGCCCCAGCATTTT.

CDR3 region: CASSQRQGLDTQYF. The CDR3 region has the DNA TGCGCCAGCAGCCAACGACAGGGTTTGGATACGCAGTATTTT. The chain couples TRBV4-1 to TRBJ2-3; 7 bases match TRBD1. The V and J ends lost 2 bases and 6 bases, in that order; junction bases with no gene match: 5. The germline gives CDR1 MGHRA, CDR2 YSYEKL. This CDR3 has 14 residues.

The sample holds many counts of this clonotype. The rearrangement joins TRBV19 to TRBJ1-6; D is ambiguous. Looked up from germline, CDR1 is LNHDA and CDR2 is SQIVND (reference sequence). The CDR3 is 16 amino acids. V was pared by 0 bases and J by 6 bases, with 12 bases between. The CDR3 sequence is CASSIDLGRSNSPLHF. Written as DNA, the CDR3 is TGTGCCAGTAGTATAGATCTCGGACGGAGTAATTCACCCCTCCACTTT.